This T cell receptor (beta chain) was recovered during a study of siplizumab effects on memory and regulatory T cells. General study findings and limits: Naive T cells, seemingly more diverse than memory cells, seemed major alloresponse contributors. Sequences below about 10^-5 frequency were poorly captured, limiting mapping of alloreactive clones. Phenotypic classification as naive or memory proved unattainable for roughly 75-96% of proliferating CD4+ or CD8+ clones.

The CDR3 is 15 residues long. V shed 4 bases and J shed 7 bases, with 17 bases lying between them. With respect to this clone: The antigen remains unidentified.

Each sample yielded about 96,000 assayed TCR templates. Sequencing was performed with immunoSEQ multiplex PCR; in TCRdb, only in-frame clones are kept and a portion is missing. Of approximately 82,000 clones in the sample, roughly 90% are singletons; the top ten hold 1.5% to 1.7%. The origin of this receptor is a human donor in good health. The chain couples TRBV23-1 to TRBJ2-1; D is perhaps TRBD1 (5 bases). TRBV23-1 has ORF status, its function being uncertain. Input material: Tregs sorted from blood. CDR3 loop: CASSRQMPPWNEQFF. Written as DNA, the CDR3 is TGCGCCAGCAGTCGACAGATGCCTCCCTGGAATGAGCAGTTCTTC.